This T cell receptor (beta chain) came from a study of cytomegalovirus exposure and HLA in healthy donors. 13 Jbeta primers and 60 Vbeta primers were used for the PCR. TCRdb's table, derived via immunoSEQ multiplex PCR, lists solely in-frame clones and lacks some. The sample yields more than 80,000 clones, approximately 86% seen once. Whole-study results and caveats: Later analysis identified a missense DCLRE1C variant that was linked to TCR beta V- and J-gene trimming. Later work associated 16,951 TCR beta sequences with HLA alleles at 0.05 false discovery rate. Researchers left out some V segments, among them TRBV6-2 and TRBV6-3, as indistinguishable. Earlier analysis yielded a pattern in which most TCR beta V segments were productive about 87% or about 30% of the time.

With respect to this clone: Its antigen is not known.

CDR3 length: 15 amino acids. With V trimmed by 3 bases and J by 4 bases, 7 bases remained unmatched. CDR1 MNHNY and CDR2 SVGAGI come from the germline V gene (reference sequence). Sequencing input: PBMCs. This rearrangement joins TRBV6-6 to TRBJ2-3, with 7 bases that match TRBD1. This clonotype was obtained from a man aged 30-40 years in good health and CMV-seropositive. The CDR3 DNA sequence: TGTGCCAGCAGTTATCTCGACAGGGCATCAGATACGCAGTATTTT. This gives the protein CASSYLDRASDTQYF.